Detailed here is one TCR beta chain. The antigen remains unidentified. Primers for the PCR totalled 60 Vbeta and 13 Jbeta. Original processing notes: In a later analysis, of 79 million or so unique beta chains, about 10 million appeared in at least two donors. The protocol was immunoSEQ multiplex PCR, while the TCRdb copy is restricted to in-frame clones and leaves out a portion. Clonal size and the V and J genes are those of that table, whereas D and trimming came from the DNA. This sample has under 130,000 clones, with around four fifths found just once. This sample was included in a study of cytomegalovirus exposure and HLA in healthy donors. Study-wide points: Researchers reported from a later analysis that most CMV-associated TCR beta chains appeared HLA-restricted. There were fewer than 200 TCR beta chains listed as cytomegalovirus-associated. Analysis was carried out at a later point, and it linked a missense DCLRE1C variant to TCR beta V- and J-gene trimming.

This CDR3 is built from 17 residues. The sequencing sample was made of PBMCs. This TCR came from a woman between 40 and 55 years old in good health and CMV-seropositive. This chain links TRBV12-2 with TRBJ1-1; the table names TRBD1, a call not compared with the DNA. TRBV12-2 is recorded as a pseudogene. CDR3 sequence: CASRLAQWQVRNTEAFF. The CDR3 DNA sequence: TGTGCAAGTCGCTTAGCGCAGTGGCAGGTGAGGAACACTGAAGCTTTCTTT.